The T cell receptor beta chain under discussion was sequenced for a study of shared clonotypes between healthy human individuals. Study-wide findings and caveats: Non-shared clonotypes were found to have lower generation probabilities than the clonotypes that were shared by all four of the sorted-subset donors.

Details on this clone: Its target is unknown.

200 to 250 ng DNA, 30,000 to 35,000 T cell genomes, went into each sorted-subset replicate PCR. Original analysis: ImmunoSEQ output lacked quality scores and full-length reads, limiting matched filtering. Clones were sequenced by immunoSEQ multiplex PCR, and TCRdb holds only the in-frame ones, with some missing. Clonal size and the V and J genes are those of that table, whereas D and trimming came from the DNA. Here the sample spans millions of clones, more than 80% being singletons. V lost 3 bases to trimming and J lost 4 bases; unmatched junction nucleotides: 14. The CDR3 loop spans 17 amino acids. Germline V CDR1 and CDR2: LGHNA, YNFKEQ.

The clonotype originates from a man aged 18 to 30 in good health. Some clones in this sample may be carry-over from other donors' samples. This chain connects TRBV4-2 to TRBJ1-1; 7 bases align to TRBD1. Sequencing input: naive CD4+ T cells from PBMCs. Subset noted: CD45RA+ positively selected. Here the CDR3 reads CASSHPRGGQGGTEAFF. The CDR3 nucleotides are TGTGCCAGCAGCCACCCGCGGGGGGGGCAGGGGGGCACTGAAGCTTTCTTT.